This is a list of T cell receptor beta chains from one sample in a study of T cell responses to AZD1222 COVID-19 vaccine. TCRdb's table, derived via immunoSEQ multiplex PCR, lists solely in-frame clones and lacks some. This sample carries 100,000 to 150,000 clones, 89% of them seen once, and the ten largest clones take nearly 4.5%. Sequenced here: peripheral blood, sampled on day 0 of AZD1222 vaccination. The source of these receptors is an adult in good health. CDR3s include the opening cysteine and the closing phenylalanine or tryptophan. A D gene is named only where the DNA matches it firmly. The size entry is marked missing in some rows and otherwise reads once, few, many or a size class.

j_gene | v_gene | d_gene | abundance | CDR3nt | CDR3aa
TRBJ2-5 | TRBV6-5 | . | . | TGTGCCAGCAGTTCCCGGGGAGGTCTCCAAGAGACCCAGTACTTC | CASSSRGGLQETQYF
TRBJ2-5 | TRBV3-1/TRBV3-2 | . | . | TGTGCCAGCAGCCAAGTGAGTCGGGATGAGACCCAGTACTTC | CASSQVSRDETQYF
TRBJ2-3 | TRBV28 | TRBD2 | . | TGTGCCAGCAGGCGCGGGGGAAACACAGATACGCAGTATTTT | CASRRGGNTDTQYF
TRBJ2-7 | TRBV21-1 | . | . | TGTGCCAGCAGCATTCCCCCCGGGACAGGAGTATCCTACGAGCAGTACTTC | CASSIPPGTGVSYEQYF
TRBJ2-1 | TRBV21-1 | . | . | TGTGCCAGCAGCAAAGATGGGCTAACGCAGTTCTTC | CASSKDGLTQFF
TRBJ2-1 | TRBV28 | . | . | TGTGCCAGCAGTTTGCCCGGGGGCGCGTTGAATGAGCAGTTCTTC | CASSLPGGALNEQFF
TRBJ1-4 | TRBV12-3/TRBV12-4 | . | . | TGTGCCAGCAGCACACATAATGAAAAACTGTTTTTT | CASSTHNEKLFF
TRBJ1-2 | TRBV5-6 | . | . | TGTGCCAGCAGCTTGGGGGCGGGGGCGCTAAGGACCTCTGGCTACACCTTC | CASSLGAGALRTSGYTF
TRBJ1-5 | TRBV10-1 | . | . | TGCGCCAGCAGTGCACAGCCCGATAGCAATCAGCCCCAGCATTTT | CASSAQPDSNQPQHF
TRBJ2-1 | TRBV2 | TRBD1 | . | TGTGCCAGCAGGAGGACAGGGTTTAGCGCCCTCAATGAGCAGTTCTTC | CASRRTGFSALNEQFF
TRBJ2-7 | TRBV9 | . | . | TGTGCCAGCAGCGTAGGTCCCTATACCAACGAGCAGTACTTC | CASSVGPYTNEQYF
TRBJ2-1 | TRBV6-5 | . | . | TGTGCCAGCAGTTTTACTAGCTCTCGCGATGAGCAGTTCTTC | CASSFTSSRDEQFF
TRBJ2-7 | TRBV6-5 | TRBD2 | . | TGTGCCAGCAAGGCGGGGGGCTCCTACGAGCAGTACTTC | CASKAGGSYEQYF
TRBJ2-1 | TRBV18 | . | . | TGTGCCAGCTCACAACTGTTTGGAAATGAGCAGTTCTTC | CASSQLFGNEQFF
TRBJ2-7 | TRBV10-2 | . | . | TGCGCCAGCAGTGACCTCGGGGTTGGGATCTCCTACGAGCAGTACTTC | CASSDLGVGISYEQYF
TRBJ2-7 | TRBV27 | . | . | TGTGCCAGCAGAGAGGAGTTGGGAACCTCCTACGAGCAGTACTTC | CASREELGTSYEQYF
TRBJ1-2 | TRBV2 | TRBD1 | . | TGTGCCAGCAGCCCGGGACAGGGAACCTTTTGGGGTGGCTACACCTTC | CASSPGQGTFWGGYTF
TRBJ2-6 | TRBV21-1 | . | once | TGTGCCAGCAGCAAAGGGACAGTTCCCAAAGGTGGGGCCAACGTCCTGACTTTC | CASSKGTVPKGGANVLTF
TRBJ1-5 | TRBV19 | . | . | TGTGCCAGTAGTCCAACTGACCGGGGACCCAATCAGCCCCAGCATTTT | CASSPTDRGPNQPQHF
TRBJ2-2 | TRBV7-9 | TRBD2 | . | TGTGCCAGCAGCTTAGTTGCGGGAGATAGCACCGGGGAGCTGTTTTTT | CASSLVAGDSTGELFF
TRBJ1-1 | TRBV11-2 | . | . | TGTGCCAGCAGCGCCCATTTGAACACTGAAGCTTTCTTT | CASSAHLNTEAFF
TRBJ2-7 | TRBV29-1 | TRBD1 | . | TGCAGCGCTGACGTGACAGGGGGATCCTACGAGCAGTACTTC | CSADVTGGSYEQYF
TRBJ2-1 | TRBV3-1/TRBV3-2 | . | medium-sized | TGTGCCAGCAGCCAAGATTTGGGGGACTCCTACAATGAGCAGTTCTTC | CASSQDLGDSYNEQFF
TRBJ1-3 | TRBV19 | TRBD1 | . | TGTGCCAGTAGTTCCCGGACAGGGGTGACTGGAAACACCATATATTTT | CASSSRTGVTGNTIYF
TRBJ2-1 | TRBV12-3/TRBV12-4 | . | . | TGTGCCAGCAGTCCGGACATTGGGGGTGAGCAGTTCTTC | CASSPDIGGEQFF
TRBJ1-2 | TRBV7-7 | . | . | TGTGCCAGCAGCTTAAGGGATACATATGGCTACACCTTC | CASSLRDTYGYTF
TRBJ1-1 | TRBV29-1 | . | . | TGCAGCGTTGTAACTCAGAACACTGAAGCTTTCTTT | CSVVTQNTEAFF
TRBJ2-2 | TRBV19 | . | . | TGTGCCAGTAGTACGGGAAGAAACACCGGGGAGCTGTTTTTT | CASSTGRNTGELFF
TRBJ1-2 | TRBV3-1/TRBV3-2 | TRBD1 | . | TGTGCCAGCAGCTCTCCGGGACAGGGGATTTATGGCTACACCTTC | CASSSPGQGIYGYTF
TRBJ1-1 | TRBV4-1 | . | . | TGCGCCAGCAGCCAAGAGTACGTAGGGGGCACTGAAGCTTTCTTT | CASSQEYVGGTEAFF
TRBJ1-4 | TRBV27 | TRBD1 | . | TGTGCCAGCAGTTTGGGACAGAACGAAAAACTGTTTTTT | CASSLGQNEKLFF